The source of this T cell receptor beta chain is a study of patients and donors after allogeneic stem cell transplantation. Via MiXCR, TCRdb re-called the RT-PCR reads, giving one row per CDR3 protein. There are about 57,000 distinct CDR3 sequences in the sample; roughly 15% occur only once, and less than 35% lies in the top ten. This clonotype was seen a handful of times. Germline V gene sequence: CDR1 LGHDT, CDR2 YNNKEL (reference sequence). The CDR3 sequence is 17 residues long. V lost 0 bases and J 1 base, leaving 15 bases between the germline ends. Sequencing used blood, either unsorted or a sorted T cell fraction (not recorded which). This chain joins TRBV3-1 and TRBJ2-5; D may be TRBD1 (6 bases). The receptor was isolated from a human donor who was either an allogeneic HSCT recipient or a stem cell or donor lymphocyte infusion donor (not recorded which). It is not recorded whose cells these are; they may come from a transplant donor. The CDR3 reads CASSQDRDNAVQETQYF. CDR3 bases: TGTGCCAGCAGCCAAGATCGGGACAACGCCGTCCAAGAGACCCAGTACTTC.